A single TCR beta chain is shown here with its context. This entry is derived from a study of blood T cell repertoires in COVID-19. Across the study: PBMCs, B-cell-depleted T cells, or T cells provided the cDNA or gDNA that made up the material.

Assay used: immunoSEQ multiplex PCR; TCRdb lists only in-frame clones, some missing. The sample has some 250,000 clones, about 80% seen once. The CDR3 sequence is 16 residues long. The germline gives CDR1 MNHEY, CDR2 SVGEGT. V gave up 5 bases and J gave up 2 bases, with 18 bases separating them. The clonotype was recovered from a man aged 35 to 55 who had recovered from COVID-19. The V call is TRBV6-2 or TRBV6-3, the J call TRBJ1-2; D gene uncertain. The sample consisted of PBMCs or T cells enriched from blood (not recorded which). CDR3 in DNA: TGTGCCAGCAGTCTACCATGGATGGAGCGCAACTATGGCTACACCTTC. It translates to CASSLPWMERNYGYTF.